The present T cell receptor beta chain was sequenced within a study of T cell responses to AZD1222 COVID-19 vaccine. General observations from the study: The study reported that nearly half of spike-specific TCRs target unmutated variant regions. Baseline seropositives among AZD1222 recipients totaled only five to seven. Sampled repertoires all dated from after the peak T cell response.

The V end lost 4 bases, the J end lost 2 bases, and 7 bases lay between the germline ends. The length of the CDR3 is 12 residues. Germline loops: CDR1 SGHRS, CDR2 YFSETQ. As to this clone: The target antigen is unknown.

Assay: immunoSEQ multiplex PCR; the TCRdb copy retains only in-frame clones and omits some. The sample contains approximately 200,000 clones, 87% of which appear only once. This chain joins TRBV5-1 and TRBJ2-7, with a tentative D call TRBD2 (5 bases). The TCR originated in an adult in good health. The sequences come from peripheral blood, collected on day 0 of MenACWY control vaccination. This CDR3 reads CASSPGTYEQYF. The CDR3 DNA is TGCGCCAGCAGCCCCGGGACCTACGAGCAGTACTTC.